The clone carrying this T cell receptor (beta chain) has more than one count but fewer than ten. Its target is unknown. This sample is part of a study of T-cell memory formation after mild COVID-19. Broader study findings: Some responding clones appeared in pre-infection memory, suggesting cross-reactive memory joined. Chiefly within CM and EM were the contracting CD4+ clones; CD8+ ones were within EMRA. Whether day 37 second-wave clones are SARS-CoV-2-specific was not confirmed.

TCR alpha and TCR beta cDNA libraries with sample barcodes and UMIs came from 5'RACE using constant-segment primers. Via MiXCR, TCRdb re-called the 5' RACE reads, giving one row per CDR3 protein. The profile shows around 310,000 distinct CDR3 sequences, roughly 15% of them singletons. The sample taken for sequencing was PBMCs or a T cell subset sorted from them (not recorded which). The TCR originated in a man between 18 and 29 years old who had mild COVID-19 (a few samples of this study predate the infection). Cell type and time point are not known.

CDR3 nucleotides: TGTGCCAGCACCCCAGGGTATCGGGAGACCCAGTACTTC. It codes for CASTPGYRETQYF. The V call is TRBV7-2, the J call TRBJ2-5; a possible D gene is TRBD1 (5 bases). The CDR3 loop spans 13 amino acids. Trimming took 7 bases from V and 5 from J, leaving 14 bases between them. Germline values: CDR1 SGHTA, CDR2 FQGNSA.